The 10 T cell receptor beta chains presented below share a single source sample, sequenced in a study of T cells in Graves' hyperthyroidism and ophthalmopathy. Amplified TCR beta CDR3 regions derived from RNA transcripts. The HTBI set primed first-round TCR CDR3 RT-PCR. TCRdb reprocessed the multiplex PCR reads with MiXCR, giving one entry per CDR3 protein. The data contain over 500,000 distinct CDR3 sequences, over 45% of them seen just once; the ten biggest clones take up about two fifths. The material sequenced was peripheral blood or thyroid tissue (not recorded which). The origin of the receptors is an adult woman with Graves' disease, either hyperthyroidism or ophthalmopathy (not recorded which).

This chain joins TRBV12-3 or TRBV12-4 and TRBJ1-4; D unresolved. The germline V and J ends were trimmed by 6 bases and 6 bases, with 8 bases remaining between them. The length of the CDR3 is 12 residues. As DNA, the CDR3 is TGTGCCAGCAGCCTTGCATATGAAAAACTGTTTTTT. Translating gives CASSLAYEKLFF.

V and J are TRBV7-8 and TRBJ1-4, with 7 positions matching TRBD1. After removal of 5 bases from V and 8 bases from J, the junction contained 8 bases not matched to a gene. The germline V gene has CDR1 SGHVS and CDR2 FQNEAQ. This CDR3 is 14 amino acids long. As DNA, the CDR3 is TGTGCCAGCAGCCTCGGGACAGTTGGGGAAAAACTGTTTTTT. Translating gives CASSLGTVGEKLFF.

This clonotype was seen at least ten times. The rearrangement links TRBV10-3 to TRBJ1-1; D gene unclear. Deletions cut 3 bases from V and 7 bases from J, with 12 bases between. Germline V CDR1 and CDR2: ENHRY, SYGVKD. This CDR3 has 13 amino acids. DNA of the CDR3: TGTGCCATCAGTGATCTCGGCGGCATTGAAGCTTTCTTT. Its protein is CAISDLGGIEAFF.

The chain combines TRBV5-1 with TRBJ2-7, with 8 positions matching TRBD1. V gave up 4 bases and J gave up 3 bases; unmatched junction bases: 6. The CDR3 sequence is 14 residues long. From germline, CDR1 is SGHRS and CDR2 YFSETQ. The CDR3, as DNA: TGCGCCAGCAGCAGGGACAGGATGATCTACGAGCAGTACTTC. Its protein product is CASSRDRMIYEQYF.

CDR3 amino acids: CASSYSGTDPSADQYF. The CDR3 nucleotides are TGTGCCAGCAGTTACTCGGGGACGGACCCCTCCGCGGACCAGTACTTC. The chain couples TRBV12-3 or TRBV12-4 to TRBJ2-5; tentatively, D is TRBD1 or TRBD2 (5 bases each). CDR3 length: 16 residues. The V gene lost 4 bases and the J gene lost 10 bases, with 25 bases spanning the gap.

This clonotype was counted a few times. The V call is TRBV19, the J call TRBJ1-1; 7 positions match TRBD1. Per germline, CDR1 LNHDA and CDR2 SQIVND (reference sequence). The CDR3 runs 15 residues. J was trimmed by 10 bases and V by 6 bases; bases with no gene match: 17. The CDR3 DNA reads as TGTGCCAGTAGCCCTATTCGGTGGGACAGACGTGTAGCTTTCTTT. Encoded protein: CASSPIRWDRRVAFF. The whole variable domain, filled in from reference TRBV19 and TRBJ1-1, reads DGGITQSPKYLFRKEGQNVTLSCEQNLNHDAMYWYRQDPGQGLRLIYYSQIVNDFQKGDIAEGYSVSREKKESFPLTVTSAQKNPTAFYLCASSPIRWDRRVAFFGQGTRLTVV.

The chain is built from TRBV2 and TRBJ1-1; 7 nucleotides line up with TRBD1. Germline V CDR1 and CDR2: SNHLY, FYNNEI. Trimming removed 7 bases from V and 3 bases from J; junction bases left unmatched: 8. The CDR3 is made up of 14 amino acids. DNA of the CDR3: TGTGCCAGCAACGGGGCAGGGGGATACACTGAAGCTTTCTTT. It codes for CASNGAGGYTEAFF.

This clonotype appeared once. It may be a read error: a sequence one base away is much more abundant. The rearrangement links TRBV7-2 to TRBJ1-5, with 11 bases matching TRBD1. Germline V CDR1 and CDR2: SGHTA, FQGNSA. There are 15 residues in the CDR3. The CDR3 DNA follows: TGTGTCAGCAGCTTGGGGGACAGGGGGATTCAGCCCCAGCATTTT. Protein: CVSSLGDRGIQPQHF.

The CDR3 DNA reads as TGTGCCAGCAGCTTCCCCGTAGGAAACTACAATGAGCAGTTCTTC. Protein: CASSFPVGNYNEQFF. The rearrangement uses TRBV7-2 and TRBJ2-1, with D unclear. CDR3 length: 15 residues. The V end was cut by 3 bases, the J end by 3 bases, with 12 bases between. The germline V gene encodes CDR1 SGHTA and CDR2 FQGNSA.

The chain couples TRBV7-2 to TRBJ1-1, with TRBD1 identical over 9 bases. Trimming at V came to 6 bases and at J to 11 bases, leaving 10 bases not matched to a gene. This CDR3 is built from 13 residues. CDR1 and CDR2 from the germline V gene are SGHTA and FQGNSA. CDR3 in amino acids: CASRETGGGLAFF. The CDR3 DNA is TGTGCCAGCAGGGAAACAGGGGGCGGGTTGGCTTTCTTT.